This TCR beta chain stems from a study of cytomegalovirus exposure and HLA in healthy donors. Study findings and constraints: Investigators reported 150 to 200 TCR beta chains as tied to cytomegalovirus. Available immune exposure information was restricted to CMV serostatus only.

J was trimmed by 4 bases and V by 2 bases; bases with no gene match: 13. Germline CDR1 and CDR2: SGHVS and FNYEAQ. The CDR3 sequence is 18 residues long. As for this clone: What it binds is unknown.

It was with 60 Vbeta and 13 Jbeta primers that the PCR ran. Using immunoSEQ multiplex PCR, the repertoire was profiled, and TCRdb retains in-frame clones only, with some absent. The profile shows roughly 130,000 clones, around four fifths of them singletons. The source material was PBMCs. V is TRBV7-6 and J is TRBJ2-2; 7 bases agree with TRBD2. This clonotype originated in a human donor in good health. The CDR3 loop reads CASSLSVGGISSTGELFF. The CDR3 DNA is TGTGCCAGCAGCTTATCGGTCGGGGGGATCTCGTCCACCGGGGAGCTGTTTTTT.